One and the same sample provided the 30 T cell receptor beta chains below, sequenced in a study of blood T cell repertoires in COVID-19. Assay used: immunoSEQ multiplex PCR; TCRdb lists only in-frame clones, some missing. Here the sample spans roughly 380,000 clones, about 88% being singletons. Sample: PBMCs or T cells enriched from blood (not recorded which). The source of these receptors is a woman in her 30s who had been exposed to COVID-19.

The CDR3 sequence: CAISRTSGSAYEQYF. CDR3 coding DNA: TGTGCCATCAGTCGGACTAGCGGGAGTGCCTACGAGCAGTACTTC. The chain couples TRBV10-3 to TRBJ2-7, with 13 bases matching TRBD2. This CDR3 is built from 15 residues. Trimming at V came to 5 bases and at J to 2 bases, leaving 3 bases not matched to a gene. CDR1 ENHRY and CDR2 SYGVKD come from the germline V gene.

The chain uses TRBV13 and TRBJ1-1; D is possibly TRBD1 (5 bases). This CDR3 is 14 amino acids long. V was cut by 5 bases and J by 3 bases, with 13 bases left in between. CDR1 and CDR2 from the germline V gene are PRHDT and FYEKMQ (reference sequence). The CDR3 loop is CASSDNTGYTEAFF. CDR3 in DNA: TGTGCCAGCAGCGACAATACAGGATACACTGAAGCTTTCTTT.

V usage is TRBV18 and J usage is TRBJ2-7, with 8 bases that match TRBD1. J gave up 3 bases and V 6 bases, and 4 bases lay outside the gene matches. The CDR3 consists of 13 residues. Germline V gene lookup returns CDR1 KGHSH and CDR2 LQKENI. The CDR3 sequence: CASSLGQDYEQYF. CDR3 coding DNA: TGTGCCAGCTCGCTGGGACAGGACTACGAGCAGTACTTC.

V usage is TRBV18 and J usage is TRBJ2-1; TRBD1 aligns across 10 bases. V gave up 8 bases and J gave up 8 bases; unmatched junction bases: 12. Germline loops: CDR1 KGHSH, CDR2 LQKENI. This CDR3 has 15 residues. The CDR3 spells CASNIRTGGQDEQFF. The CDR3 DNA sequence: TGTGCCAGCAATATAAGGACAGGGGGGCAGGATGAGCAGTTCTTC.

The CDR3 loop reads CASRLAGFQETQYF. CDR3 nucleotide sequence: TGTGCTAGTCGCCTAGCGGGGTTCCAAGAGACCCAGTACTTC. V and J are TRBV12-5 and TRBJ2-5, with 9 bases lining up with TRBD2. In germline, CDR1 is LGHNT, CDR2 FRNRAP. The CDR3 extends over 14 amino acids. With V trimmed by 8 bases and J by 1 base, 5 bases remained unmatched.

V and J are TRBV28 and TRBJ1-5, with D perhaps matching TRBD1 (5 bases). Trimming stripped 3 bases from V and 4 bases from J, with 16 bases between. Germline loops: CDR1 MDHEN, CDR2 SYDVKM. The CDR3 runs 16 residues. This CDR3 reads CASSFRGLGRNQPQHF. CDR3 sequence (DNA): TGTGCCAGCAGTTTTAGGGGACTGGGAAGGAATCAGCCCCAGCATTTT.

This rearrangement joins TRBV5-1 to TRBJ1-4, with TRBD1 matching 10 bases. CDR3 length: 15 residues. Germline-derived CDR1 and CDR2 are SGHRS and YFSETQ. The ends lost 5 bases at V and 3 bases at J; junction bases unmatched: 4. This CDR3 is CASSSGTGANEKLFF. The CDR3 nucleotides are TGCGCCAGCAGTTCCGGGACAGGGGCTAATGAAAAACTGTTTTTT.

This clone showed up just once. The V gene is TRBV5-6, the J gene TRBJ2-1, with 7 bases matching TRBD2. The germline CDR1 and CDR2 sequences are SGHDT and YYEEEE. J lost 2 bases, V lost 3 bases, and 11 bases had no gene match. This CDR3 comprises 17 residues. As DNA, the CDR3 is TGTGCCAGCAGCTGGGTGGTAGGGACTATTCCCTACAATGAGCAGTTCTTC. This gives the protein CASSWVVGTIPYNEQFF.

This clone appeared a single time. The rearrangement uses TRBV2 and TRBJ2-1; TRBD2 aligns across 14 bases. The CDR3 extends over 14 amino acids. Unmatched junction bases numbered 6, after V lost 8 bases and J lost 9 bases. In germline, CDR1 is SNHLY, CDR2 FYNNEI. As DNA, the CDR3 is TGTGCCAGCGGCGGGACTAGCGGGAGAAGTGAGCAGTTCTTC. As protein: CASGGTSGRSEQFF.

The chain links TRBV3-1 (or the pseudogene TRBV3-2) to TRBJ1-4; no clear D. Germline lookup yields CDR1 LGHDT and CDR2 YNNKEL (reference sequence). V lost 4 bases to trimming and J lost 10 bases, with 10 bases between them. This CDR3 region has 12 residues. The CDR3 spells CASSPDITKLFF. The CDR3 DNA follows: TGTGCCAGCAGCCCCGACATAACAAAACTGTTTTTT.

This rearrangement joins TRBV3-1 (or the pseudogene TRBV3-2) to TRBJ1-5, with 10 bases matching TRBD1. The CDR3 is 17 amino acids. J gave up 9 bases and V 0 bases, and 11 bases lay outside the gene matches. Germline V CDR1 and CDR2: LGHDT, YNNKEL (reference sequence). CDR3 DNA sequence: TGTGCCAGCAGCCAAGACCCGGTTGGGACAGGGGTGCGGCCCCAGCATTTT. The encoded protein is CASSQDPVGTGVRPQHF.

This clone was detected once. The rearrangement joins TRBV6-5 to TRBJ1-2; D gene ambiguous. The CDR3 sequence is 14 residues long. Between the trimmed V and J ends, which lost 2 bases and 0 bases, there was a span of 7 bases. CDR1 MNHEY and CDR2 SVGAGI come from the germline V gene. The CDR3 loop is CASSYGSANYGYTF. CDR3 bases: TGTGCCAGCAGTTACGGTTCGGCTAACTATGGCTACACCTTC.

V and J are TRBV5-1 and TRBJ1-1; 8 nucleotides align to TRBD1. Germline V CDR1 and CDR2: SGHRS, YFSETQ. The CDR3 has 13 residues. Trimming took 6 bases from V and 8 from J; bases not matched to a gene: 9. The CDR3 sequence is CASNPTGVAEAFF. For the CDR3, the DNA is TGCGCCAGCAACCCGACAGGGGTTGCGGAAGCTTTCTTT. Drawing the rest from reference TRBV5-1 and TRBJ1-1, the complete variable domain is KAGVTQTPRYLIKTRGQQVTLSCSPISGHRSVSWYQQTPGQGLQFLFEYFSETQRNKGNFPGRFSGRQFSNSRSEMNVSTLELGDSALYLCASNPTGVAEAFFGQGTRLTVV.

The gene calls are TRBV11-2 and TRBJ1-6, with D maybe TRBD1 (6 bases). The germline V gene has CDR1 SGHAT and CDR2 FQNNGV. The CDR3 length is 15 residues. The V and J ends lost 0 bases and 5 bases respectively, with 8 bases between them. As DNA, the CDR3 is TGTGCCAGCAGCTTAGATCAGGGGAATAATTCACCCCTCCACTTT. It specifies CASSLDQGNNSPLHF.

The rearrangement links TRBV5-4 to TRBJ2-2, with 9 bases aligning to TRBD1. The CDR3 sequence is 17 residues long. Losses at the gene ends were 0 bases for V and 6 bases for J; bases not matched to a gene: 9. Germline V lookup: CDR1 SGHNT, CDR2 YYREEE (reference sequence). The CDR3 DNA sequence: TGTGCCAGCAGCTTGGGGAACCGGGACAGGGCCCCCGGGGAGCTGTTTTTT. Protein sequence: CASSLGNRDRAPGELFF. Combining the CDR3 with reference TRBV5-4 and TRBJ2-2 gives the whole variable domain ETGVTQSPTHLIKTRGQQVTLRCSSQSGHNTVSWYQQALGQGPQFIFQYYREEENGRGNFPPRFSGLQFPNYSSELNVNALELDDSALYLCASSLGNRDRAPGELFFGEGSRLTVL.

In regard to this clone: An end of the junction differs from the germline gene, which may be a read error. This chain uses TRBV15 with TRBJ1-1, with 7 positions matching TRBD1. Germline-derived CDR1 and CDR2 are LNHNV and YYDKDF (reference sequence). The CDR3 contains 15 residues. CDR3 DNA sequence: TGTGCCACCAGCCGAGACTCCGGGACAGATACTGGGGCTTTCTTT. The encoded protein is CATSRDSGTDTGAFF.

The V call is TRBV9, the J call TRBJ2-4, with D perhaps matching TRBD2 (5 bases). The CDR3 runs 12 residues. Germline assignment: CDR1 SGDLS and CDR2 YYNGEE. Trimming stripped 4 bases from V and 8 bases from J, with 10 bases between. Written as DNA, the CDR3 is TGTGCCAGCAGCCCCTACGGGGACATTCAGTACTTC. Translation: CASSPYGDIQYF.

The chain carries TRBV3-1 (or the pseudogene TRBV3-2) and TRBJ2-3; 13 bases match TRBD2. The germline CDR1 and CDR2 sequences are LGHDT and YNNKEL (reference sequence). CDR3 size: 17 residues. Trimming removed 0 bases from V and 6 bases from J; junction bases left unmatched: 6. The CDR3 nucleotides are TGTGCCAGCAGCCAAGATCCGGGACTAGCGGGACCTGATACGCAGTATTTT. Its translation: CASSQDPGLAGPDTQYF.

In this sample, this clone turned up a few times. The chain joins TRBV28 to TRBJ2-2; D is unclear. From germline, CDR1 is MDHEN and CDR2 SYDVKM. The CDR3 runs to 13 residues. Trimming pared 6 bases from V and 6 bases from J, leaving 11 bases between. DNA of the CDR3: TGTGCCAGCAGCCTCGTTTTAGCCGGGGAGCTGTTTTTT. Encoded protein: CASSLVLAGELFF.

This chain connects TRBV5-1 to TRBJ2-5, with 9 nucleotides matching TRBD1. This CDR3 region has 14 residues. Germline CDR1 reads SGHRS; CDR2 reads YFSETQ. The V segment lost 4 bases and the J segment 4 bases; nucleotides outside the gene matches: 5. CDR3 sequence (DNA): TGCGCCAGCAGCCCTACAGGGGGCGGAGAGACCCAGTACTTC. Protein: CASSPTGGGETQYF.

V usage is TRBV30 and J usage is TRBJ1-5; D is undetermined. Germline CDR1 is GTSNPN and CDR2 is SVGIG (reference sequence). There are 16 residues in the CDR3. The germline V and J ends were trimmed by 0 bases and 4 bases, with 16 bases remaining between them. Here the CDR3 reads CAWSVEAGGRNQPQHF. The CDR3 nucleotides are TGTGCCTGGAGTGTTGAGGCAGGAGGGAGGAATCAGCCCCAGCATTTT.

V gene TRBV3-1 (or the pseudogene TRBV3-2) combines with J gene TRBJ2-7; D might be TRBD2 (5 bases). Between the trimmed V and J ends, which lost 6 bases and 5 bases, there was a span of 23 bases. The germline gives CDR1 LGHDT, CDR2 YNNKEL (reference sequence). CDR3 length equals 16 residues. The CDR3 DNA reads as TGTGCCAGCAGGCCGCAGTACGGGAATAGCTGGAACGAGCAGTACTTC. It translates to CASRPQYGNSWNEQYF.

CDR3 in amino acids: CASSPPGDFATDYEQYF. CDR3 in DNA: TGTGCCAGCAGTCCCCCGGGGGACTTCGCAACGGACTACGAGCAGTACTTC. The genes are TRBV28 and TRBJ2-7; D possibly corresponds to TRBD2 (6 bases). V was shortened by 5 bases and J by 3 bases, with 23 bases between the two germline ends. This CDR3 has 17 amino acids. The germline gives CDR1 MDHEN, CDR2 SYDVKM.

The rearrangement links TRBV7-9 to TRBJ2-7, with D perhaps matching TRBD1 (6 bases). Trimming removed 2 bases at V and 1 base at J, with 9 bases between. This CDR3 is 14 amino acids long. Germline CDR1 and CDR2: SEHNR and FQNEAQ (reference sequence). CDR3 loop: CASSLRDTSYEQYF. The CDR3 DNA sequence: TGTGCCAGCAGCTTAAGGGACACTTCCTACGAGCAGTACTTC.

The chain recombines TRBV28 with TRBJ2-3; D may be TRBD1 (6 bases). Deletions cut 6 bases from V and 0 bases from J, with 10 bases between. This CDR3 spans 14 amino acids. CDR1 and CDR2 from the germline V gene are MDHEN and SYDVKM. CDR3 region: CASSRDISTDTQYF. CDR3 nucleotide sequence: TGTGCCAGCAGCCGGGACATCAGCACAGATACGCAGTATTTT.

This rearrangement joins TRBV15 to TRBJ2-7, with 11 bases matching TRBD2. The CDR3 consists of 16 residues. The ends lost 3 bases at V and 6 bases at J; junction bases unmatched: 10. Germline V gene sequence: CDR1 LNHNV, CDR2 YYDKDF (reference sequence). The CDR3 DNA is TGTGCCACCAGCAGGCTAGCGGGAGGACGGGTAGGCGAGCAGTACTTC. It yields the protein CATSRLAGGRVGEQYF.

The V call is TRBV27, the J call TRBJ2-1, with 7 bases identical to TRBD2. CDR1 MNHEY and CDR2 SMNVEV come from the germline V gene (reference sequence). The CDR3 has 15 amino acids. Trimming removed 3 bases from V and 5 bases from J; junction bases left unmatched: 7. The CDR3 protein is CASSFFRDYNNEQFF. In nucleotides, the CDR3 is TGTGCCAGCAGTTTCTTCAGGGACTATAACAATGAGCAGTTCTTC.

This sequence joins TRBV5-6 and TRBJ2-5, with D possibly being TRBD1 (6 bases). Trimming stripped 4 bases from V and 2 bases from J, with 9 bases between. This CDR3 spans 13 amino acids. The V gene's germline CDR1 is SGHDT and CDR2 YYEEEE. The CDR3 here is CASSPGQQETQYF. The CDR3 DNA follows: TGTGCCAGCAGCCCCGGACAGCAAGAGACCCAGTACTTC.

The chain is built from TRBV28 and TRBJ1-5; maybe TRBD1 (6 bases). Germline CDR1 reads MDHEN; CDR2 reads SYDVKM. CDR3 length: 15 residues. The V and J ends lost 6 bases and 2 bases respectively, with 14 bases between them. CDR3 sequence (DNA): TGTGCCAGCAGGCCCACAGGGAGGGGCAATCAGCCCCAGCATTTT. Translated: CASRPTGRGNQPQHF.

The V and J genes are TRBV10-1 and TRBJ2-3; a weak D match, TRBD2 (6 bases). The germline CDR1 and CDR2 sequences are WNHNN and SYGVQD (reference sequence). Trimming pared 2 bases from V and 4 bases from J, leaving 10 bases between. The CDR3 covers 14 residues. DNA for the CDR3: TGCGCCAGCAGTGAGCTGCGGGGCGCAGATACGCAGTATTTT. It codes for CASSELRGADTQYF.